One and the same sample provided the 13 T cell receptor beta chains below, sequenced in a study of cytomegalovirus exposure and HLA in healthy donors (dated by TCRdb to about 2017). Preparation of the library involved the immunoSEQ multiplex PCR assay. TCRdb retrieved this table from immuneACCESS and kept in-frame rearrangements only. Not all clones are present; in checked studies, unresolved V genes account for under half, and no reason is known for the remainder. This sample gives about 160,000 clones in total; under 90% of them show up just once. The ten largest make up 10% to 13% of the sample. Sequenced input: PBMCs. These receptors originate from a woman between 18 and 29 years old in good health and CMV-seropositive.

This clone was picked up one time. This chain connects TRBV2 to TRBJ2-1, with TRBD2 matching 7 bases. Germline V gene lookup returns CDR1 SNHLY and CDR2 FYNNEI. Losses at the gene ends were 5 bases for V and 2 bases for J; bases not matched to a gene: 15. This CDR3 region has 18 residues. This CDR3 is CASSLLALGGSTYNEQFF. Written as DNA, the CDR3 is TGTGCCAGCAGTCTCCTCGCCCTGGGGGGGTCCACCTACAATGAGCAGTTCTTC. Filled out from reference TRBV2 and TRBJ2-1, the complete variable domain reads EPEVTQTPSHQVTQMGQEVILRCVPISNHLYFYWYRQILGQKVEFLVSFYNNEISEKSEIFDDQFSVERPDGSNFTLKIRSTKLEDSAMYFCASSLLALGGSTYNEQFFGPGTRLTVL.

The chain has TRBV29-1 and TRBJ2-1; D remains unclear. V was shortened by 5 bases and J by 5 bases, with 4 bases between the two germline ends. This CDR3 region has 10 residues. Per the germline V gene, CDR1 is SQVTM and CDR2 is ANQGSEA. CDR3 in DNA: TGCAGCGTTTTAAACAATGAGCAGTTCTTC. It encodes CSVLNNEQFF.

The V gene is TRBV5-4, the J gene TRBJ1-2; D unresolved. The V end was cut by 4 bases, the J end by 2 bases, with 9 bases between. Germline V gene data show CDR1 as SGHNT and CDR2 as YYREEE (reference sequence). CDR3 length: 13 amino acids. The CDR3 region has the DNA TGTGCCAGCAGCCCCGGTACCAACTATGGCTACACCTTC. It yields the protein CASSPGTNYGYTF.

V usage is TRBV5-1 and J usage is TRBJ2-1; D is unresolved. The ends were cut back, 0 bases at V and 3 bases at J, with 7 bases in the middle. The germline V gene encodes CDR1 SGHRS and CDR2 YFSETQ. This CDR3 is built from 14 residues. CDR3 sequence: CASSLVAGYNEQFF. The CDR3 nucleotides read TGCGCCAGCAGCTTGGTGGCAGGCTACAATGAGCAGTTCTTC.

This chain joins TRBV29-1 and TRBJ1-1, with unresolved D. Trimming cost V 3 bases and J 0 bases, with 11 bases left between them. This CDR3 contains 14 residues. Per germline, CDR1 SQVTM and CDR2 ANQGSEA. The CDR3, as DNA: TGCAGCGTTGAGGGCAGGTTGATGAACACTGAAGCTTTCTTT. This encodes CSVEGRLMNTEAFF.

V and J are TRBV7-6 and TRBJ1-3, with 8 bases aligning to TRBD1. Germline assignment: CDR1 SGHVS and CDR2 FNYEAQ. This CDR3 contains 14 residues. The V gene end was trimmed by 5 bases and the J gene end by 0 bases; junction bases not matched to a gene: 0. CDR3 residues: CASSGQGSGNTIYF. The CDR3 DNA reads as TGTGCCAGCAGCGGACAGGGCTCTGGAAACACCATATATTTT.

This chain links TRBV28 with TRBJ2-3; 11 bases map to TRBD2. V dropped 7 bases and J dropped 4; count of bases not matched to a gene: 10. This CDR3 is 16 amino acids long. Germline CDR1 is MDHEN and CDR2 is SYDVKM. The CDR3 sequence: CASTPNSGRGADTQYF. CDR3 coding DNA: TGTGCCAGCACACCAAATAGCGGGAGGGGTGCAGATACGCAGTATTTT.

V gene TRBV28 combines with J gene TRBJ2-4; 11 positions match TRBD2. Germline V gives CDR1 MDHEN, CDR2 SYDVKM. Unmatched junction bases numbered 18, after V lost 3 bases and J lost 5 bases. This CDR3 spans 20 amino acids. The CDR3 coding sequence is TGTGCCAGCAGTTTCGTAATCCGCTTAGCGGGAGGGCCTTGGGAAAACATTCAGTACTTC. Translated: CASSFVIRLAGGPWENIQYF.

The rearrangement links TRBV6-5 to TRBJ2-3, with 13 bases aligning to TRBD2. V shed 8 bases, J shed 4 bases, and the junction held 3 bases outside the gene matches. CDR3 length equals 14 residues. Per germline, CDR1 MNHEY and CDR2 SVGAGI. CDR3 sequence reads: CASGTSGNADTQYF. The CDR3 DNA is TGTGCCAGCGGGACTAGCGGGAACGCAGATACGCAGTATTTT.

The V call is TRBV5-6, the J call TRBJ1-2, with D possibly TRBD1 on 6 matching bases. V lost 2 bases and J 4 bases, leaving 12 bases between the germline ends. CDR3 length: 14 residues. Germline values: CDR1 SGHDT, CDR2 YYEEEE. This CDR3 is CASSFRGTGYGYTF. As DNA, the CDR3 is TGTGCCAGCAGCTTCAGGGGAACCGGCTATGGCTACACCTTC.

This clone was observed once. This chain links TRBV11-2 with TRBJ2-3; TRBD2 aligns across 9 bases. The CDR3 length is 15 residues. From germline, CDR1 is SGHAT and CDR2 FQNNGV. Trimming removed 2 bases from V and 2 bases from J; junction bases left unmatched: 2. DNA of the CDR3: TGTGCCAGCAGCTTACTAGCGGGATTCACAGATACGCAGTATTTT. Translated: CASSLLAGFTDTQYF. Combining the CDR3 with reference TRBV11-2 and TRBJ2-3 gives the whole variable domain EAGVAQSPRYKIIEKRQSVAFWCNPISGHATLYWYQQILGQGPKLLIQFQNNGVVDDSQLPKDRFSAERLKGVDSTLKIQPAKLEDSAVYLCASSLLAGFTDTQYFGPGTRLTVL.

As for this clone: The junction shows a germline mismatch at one end, possibly a read error. This sequence joins TRBV7-7 and TRBJ2-1; D is undetermined. Germline loops: CDR1 SSHAT, CDR2 FNYEAQ (reference sequence). CDR3 length: 13 amino acids. The CDR3 bases are TGTGCTAGCAGCTTAGCACAGAACAATGAGCAGTTCTTC. Translation: CASSLAQNNEQFF.

The chain links TRBV4-1 to TRBJ2-7; D is unclear. Trimming shortened V by 0 bases and J by 1 base, and 13 bases separated the two germline ends. This CDR3 region has 16 residues. Germline V CDR1 and CDR2: MGHRA, YSYEKL. The CDR3: CASSQEPGENSYEQYF. The CDR3 DNA reads TGCGCCAGCAGCCAAGAACCCGGAGAAAATTCCTACGAGCAGTACTTC.